This note documents a single T cell receptor (beta chain) sequence. The method was immunoSEQ multiplex PCR; TCRdb's version includes in-frame clones alone and lacks a portion of them. The repertoire holds about 60,000 clones, with approximately 80% as singletons. This sample was taken from a study of OX40 agonist ivuxolimab in advanced cancers. The ends were cut back, 2 bases at V and 5 bases at J, with 9 bases in the middle. CDR1 and CDR2 (germline): MNHEY, SMNVEV (reference sequence). The CDR3 length is 13 residues. The TCR originated in an adult with an advanced solid tumor such as melanoma, head and neck, liver or kidney cancer. This sample comprised CD4+ or CD8+ T cells sorted from blood, obtained in a trial of the OX40 agonist ivuxolimab. The chain joins TRBV27 to TRBJ1-1, with D tentatively TRBD1 (6 bases). Here the CDR3 reads CASSLNRDTEAFF. The CDR3 coding sequence is TGTGCCAGCAGTTTAAACAGGGATACTGAAGCTTTCTTT.